These 8 T cell receptor beta chains were all obtained from the same sample, sequenced in a study. MiXCR was run by TCRdb on the 5' RACE reads, yielding one entry per CDR3 protein. The sample holds 7,500 to 8,500 distinct CDR3 sequences; 52% are singletons and the top ten take around 5%. Input material: memory CD4+ T cells sorted from a lymph node. Regarding subset: memory CD4+ T cells, CD4+CD45RO+CD25-. The source is a female donor with breast cancer.

The chain is built from TRBV12-3 or TRBV12-4 and TRBJ2-3, with D possibly TRBD2 on 6 matching bases. This CDR3 region has 16 residues. Trimming pared 7 bases from V and 4 bases from J, leaving 21 bases between. DNA of the CDR3: TGTGCCAGCACCCCCGCGGCGGGATTGCTGTCAGATACGCAGTATTTT. It encodes CASTPAAGLLSDTQYF.

The V and J genes are TRBV24-1 and TRBJ2-1; D not certain. Trimming stripped 0 bases from V and 7 bases from J, with 9 bases between. The CDR3 is 14 residues long. Germline V gene data show CDR1 as KGHDR and CDR2 as SFDVKD. The CDR3 coding sequence is TGTGCCACCAGTGATTTGCTCACCAAGAATGAGCAGTTCTTC. It translates to CATSDLLTKNEQFF.

V usage is TRBV5-1 and J usage is TRBJ2-6, with D unclear. Germline-derived CDR1 and CDR2 are SGHRS and YFSETQ. V dropped 8 bases and J dropped 0 bases, with 9 bases sitting between them. The CDR3 extends over 14 amino acids. As DNA, the CDR3 is TGCGCCAGTTCCCTTGCCTCTGGGGCCAACGTCCTGACTTTC. It is translated as CASSLASGANVLTF.

The chain recombines TRBV7-6 with TRBJ1-2; unclear D gene. The CDR3 loop spans 13 amino acids. Deletions cut 5 bases from V and 3 bases from J, with 10 bases between. Germline CDR1 SGHVS, CDR2 FNYEAQ. CDR3 protein: CASSPRIDYGYTF. In nucleotides, the CDR3 is TGTGCCAGCAGCCCTCGGATTGACTATGGCTACACCTTC.

The chain carries TRBV28 and TRBJ2-3; no reliable D call. V shed 2 bases and J shed 1 base, with 7 bases lying between them. Germline V CDR1 and CDR2: MDHEN, SYDVKM. The CDR3 totals 14 residues. As DNA, the CDR3 is TGTGCCAGCAGTTTACCTCCCCGCACAGATACGCAGTATTTT. Translated, it gives CASSLPPRTDTQYF. Supplemented by reference TRBV28 and TRBJ2-3, the full variable domain reads DVKVTQSSRYLVKRTGEKVFLECVQDMDHENMFWYRQDPGLGLRLIYFSYDVKMKEKGDIPEGYSVSREKKERFSLILESASTNQTSMYLCASSLPPRTDTQYFGPGTRLTVL.

Judged by abundance, this clonotype is large (0.1 to 1%). The chain carries TRBV6-6 and TRBJ1-5; D is undetermined. Trimming stripped 4 bases from V and 0 bases from J, with 7 bases between. Germline CDR1 MNHNY, CDR2 SVGAGI (reference sequence). The CDR3 has 14 residues. CDR3 region: CASSSSDSNQPQHF. The CDR3 nucleotides read TGTGCCAGCAGTTCCTCGGATAGCAATCAGCCCCAGCATTTT.

The chain combines TRBV12-3 or TRBV12-4 with TRBJ1-3; a possible D gene is TRBD1 (5 bases). The V end lost 6 bases, the J end lost 8 bases, and 17 bases lay between the germline ends. This CDR3 is 14 amino acids long. The CDR3 DNA sequence: TGTGCCAGCAGCTCCCGGGACGTCTGGGACACCATATATTTT. Its translation is CASSSRDVWDTIYF.

The chain joins TRBV20-1 to TRBJ1-5; no definite D call. The CDR3 has 13 amino acids. Looked up from germline, CDR1 is DFQATT and CDR2 is SNEGSKA (reference sequence). V dropped 5 bases and J dropped 6 bases, with 14 bases sitting between them. The DNA for the CDR3 is TGCAGTGCTTGGGAAGCCTTGGGTCAGCCCCAGCATTTT. This encodes CSAWEALGQPQHF.